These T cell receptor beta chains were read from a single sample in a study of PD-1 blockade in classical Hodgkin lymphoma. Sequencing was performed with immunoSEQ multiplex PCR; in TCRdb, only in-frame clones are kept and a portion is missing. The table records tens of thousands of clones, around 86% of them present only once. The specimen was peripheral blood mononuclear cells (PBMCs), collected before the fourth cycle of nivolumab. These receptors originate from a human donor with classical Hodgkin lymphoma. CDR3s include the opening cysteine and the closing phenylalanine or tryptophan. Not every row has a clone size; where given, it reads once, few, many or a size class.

cdr3_aa: CASSIGGSGTGELFF
clone_size: .
v_call: TRBV6-6
j_call: TRBJ2-2

cdr3_aa: CASSTLGLAGVPYEQYF
clone_size: .
v_call: TRBV7-6
j_call: TRBJ2-7

cdr3_aa: CASTPPPGGAYEQYF
clone_size: few
v_call: TRBV6-1
j_call: TRBJ2-7

cdr3_aa: CASSLSQTPYEQYF
clone_size: .
v_call: TRBV11-1
j_call: TRBJ2-7

cdr3_aa: CASNLDRGSYEQYF
clone_size: .
v_call: TRBV6-6
j_call: TRBJ2-7

cdr3_aa: CASSSQTILAGGGETQYF
clone_size: .
v_call: TRBV5-4
j_call: TRBJ2-5

cdr3_aa: CASSLSGSGYEQYF
clone_size: few
v_call: TRBV27
j_call: TRBJ2-7

cdr3_aa: CAIRDRGGNEQFF
clone_size: .
v_call: TRBV10-3
j_call: TRBJ2-1

cdr3_aa: CASSRVRTRDEKLFF
clone_size: .
v_call: TRBV4-2
j_call: TRBJ1-4

cdr3_aa: CASSERAVGRTRGEQYF
clone_size: .
v_call: TRBV2
j_call: TRBJ2-7

cdr3_aa: CASSSGTPFGDTQYF
clone_size: .
v_call: TRBV19
j_call: TRBJ2-3

cdr3_aa: CASSYGTGFNQPQHF
clone_size: once
v_call: TRBV27
j_call: TRBJ1-5

cdr3_aa: CASSPRRRQVGELFF
clone_size: .
v_call: TRBV5-6
j_call: TRBJ2-2

cdr3_aa: CASSSTGYREQFF
clone_size: few
v_call: TRBV7-3
j_call: TRBJ2-1

cdr3_aa: CASSRLAGRSTDTQYF
clone_size: .
v_call: TRBV27
j_call: TRBJ2-3

cdr3_aa: CASSLDGSGGQETQYF
clone_size: .
v_call: TRBV5-1
j_call: TRBJ2-5

cdr3_aa: CAWSPRTGEGTEAFF
clone_size: .
v_call: TRBV30
j_call: TRBJ1-1

cdr3_aa: CASRSIESDGYTF
clone_size: .
v_call: TRBV5-8
j_call: TRBJ1-2

cdr3_aa: CASSPWTGYTPEAFF
clone_size: .
v_call: TRBV14
j_call: TRBJ1-1

cdr3_aa: CASSVSGGSTDTQYF
clone_size: once
v_call: TRBV5-1
j_call: TRBJ2-3

cdr3_aa: CASSISDSNYEQYF
clone_size: .
v_call: TRBV19
j_call: TRBJ2-7

cdr3_aa: CASSQEGTGYEQYF
clone_size: few
v_call: TRBV4-1
j_call: TRBJ2-7

cdr3_aa: CASSFPGGSSDTQYF
clone_size: .
v_call: TRBV11-2
j_call: TRBJ2-3

cdr3_aa: CSVGLAAGSYNEQFF
clone_size: .
v_call: TRBV29-1
j_call: TRBJ2-1

cdr3_aa: CASSIDLTGNSYNEQFF
clone_size: .
v_call: TRBV19
j_call: TRBJ2-1

cdr3_aa: CSGGSTFF
clone_size: once
v_call: TRBV29-1
j_call: TRBJ1-1

cdr3_aa: CASRGYQRDPGANVLTF
clone_size: once
v_call: TRBV2
j_call: TRBJ2-6

cdr3_aa: CASSLSAGDTGELFF
clone_size: .
v_call: TRBV5-4
j_call: TRBJ2-2

cdr3_aa: CASSGGLQLYEQYF
clone_size: .
v_call: TRBV28
j_call: TRBJ2-7

cdr3_aa: CASSLHRDRTSYEQYF
clone_size: .
v_call: TRBV11-1
j_call: TRBJ2-7

cdr3_aa: CASSLETYEQYF
clone_size: .
v_call: TRBV5-6
j_call: TRBJ2-7

cdr3_aa: CASSQQAGGPTDTQYF
clone_size: .
v_call: TRBV4-3
j_call: TRBJ2-3

cdr3_aa: CASSMGLAGDTQYF
clone_size: .
v_call: TRBV19
j_call: TRBJ2-3

cdr3_aa: CASSFQGAYEQYF
clone_size: .
v_call: TRBV7-9
j_call: TRBJ2-7

cdr3_aa: CASSLDLGGLDYEQYF
clone_size: .
v_call: TRBV7-9
j_call: TRBJ2-7

cdr3_aa: CASSLDRLAGGNEQFF
clone_size: once
v_call: TRBV11-1
j_call: TRBJ2-1

cdr3_aa: CASSQVRVDQETQYF
clone_size: .
v_call: TRBV14
j_call: TRBJ2-5

cdr3_aa: CASSVTGRGSGSFHTQYF
clone_size: .
v_call: TRBV9
j_call: TRBJ2-3

cdr3_aa: CASRTGGLESDTQYF
clone_size: .
v_call: TRBV11-2
j_call: TRBJ2-3

cdr3_aa: CASSYGGYNQPQHF
clone_size: .
v_call: TRBV6-5
j_call: TRBJ1-5

cdr3_aa: CASSFSARGSFGNTIYF
clone_size: .
v_call: TRBV7-6
j_call: TRBJ1-3

cdr3_aa: CASTGSSGSIGELFF
clone_size: .
v_call: TRBV6-1
j_call: TRBJ2-2

cdr3_aa: CASSATGGSSYEQYF
clone_size: .
v_call: TRBV9
j_call: TRBJ2-7

cdr3_aa: CASSQELRGGSYEQYF
clone_size: .
v_call: TRBV4-1
j_call: TRBJ2-7

cdr3_aa: CASTDGGSADTQYF
clone_size: .
v_call: TRBV2
j_call: TRBJ2-3

cdr3_aa: CASSKARGNSYEQYF
clone_size: .
v_call: TRBV21-1
j_call: TRBJ2-7

cdr3_aa: CASSLAPGYEQYF
clone_size: .
v_call: TRBV11-2
j_call: TRBJ2-7

cdr3_aa: CASSLTGQITGELFF
clone_size: .
v_call: TRBV7-3
j_call: TRBJ2-2

cdr3_aa: CASSPLAGEGPGGTDTQYF
clone_size: .
v_call: TRBV5-6
j_call: TRBJ2-3

cdr3_aa: CASSFDGLDRNEQFF
clone_size: .
v_call: TRBV5-1
j_call: TRBJ2-1

cdr3_aa: CASSPFGQGAAEGEQFF
clone_size: .
v_call: TRBV27
j_call: TRBJ2-1

cdr3_aa: CASRKGSLETQYF
clone_size: .
v_call: TRBV5-1
j_call: TRBJ2-5

cdr3_aa: CASSLGTLQGTGELFF
clone_size: .
v_call: TRBV5-1
j_call: TRBJ2-2

cdr3_aa: CASSESTGGGETQYF
clone_size: .
v_call: TRBV10-1
j_call: TRBJ2-5

cdr3_aa: CASSDPSGTSGGNEQFF
clone_size: .
v_call: TRBV9
j_call: TRBJ2-1

cdr3_aa: CASSLASPYGEQYF
clone_size: .
v_call: TRBV27
j_call: TRBJ2-7

cdr3_aa: CASSSGQGKRTF
clone_size: .
v_call: TRBV7-3
j_call: TRBJ1-2

cdr3_aa: CASSPIFGTGVAEQFF
clone_size: .
v_call: TRBV7-9
j_call: TRBJ2-1

cdr3_aa: CASSEALQGRGAFF
clone_size: few
v_call: TRBV6-1
j_call: TRBJ1-1